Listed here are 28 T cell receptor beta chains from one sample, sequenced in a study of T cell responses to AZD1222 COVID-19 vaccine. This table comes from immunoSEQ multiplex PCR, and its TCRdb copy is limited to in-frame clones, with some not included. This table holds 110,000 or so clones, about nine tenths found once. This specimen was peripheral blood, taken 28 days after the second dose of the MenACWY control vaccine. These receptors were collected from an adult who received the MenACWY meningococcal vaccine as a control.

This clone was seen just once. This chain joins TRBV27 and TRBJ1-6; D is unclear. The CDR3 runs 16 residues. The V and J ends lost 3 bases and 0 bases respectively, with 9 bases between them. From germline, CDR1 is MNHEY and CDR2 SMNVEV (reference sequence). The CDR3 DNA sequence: TGTGCCAGCAGTTTCGGCCTTAGCTCCTATAATTCACCCCTCCACTTT. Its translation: CASSFGLSSYNSPLHF.

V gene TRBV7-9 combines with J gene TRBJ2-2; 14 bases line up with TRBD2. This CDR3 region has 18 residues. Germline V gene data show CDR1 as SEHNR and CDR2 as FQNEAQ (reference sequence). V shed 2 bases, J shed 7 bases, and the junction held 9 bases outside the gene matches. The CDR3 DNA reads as TGTGCCAGCAGCTTAAGGTCGACTAGCGGGGGGGCCCTCGGGGAGCTGTTTTTT. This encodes CASSLRSTSGGALGELFF.

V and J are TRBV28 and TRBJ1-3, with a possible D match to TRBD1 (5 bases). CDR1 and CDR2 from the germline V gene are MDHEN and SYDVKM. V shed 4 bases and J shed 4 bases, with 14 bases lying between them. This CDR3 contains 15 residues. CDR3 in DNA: TGTGCCAGCAGTTCCCCGGGGCTGGGGGGAAACACCATATATTTT. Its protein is CASSSPGLGGNTIYF. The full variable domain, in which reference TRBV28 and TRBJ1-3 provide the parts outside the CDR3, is DVKVTQSSRYLVKRTGEKVFLECVQDMDHENMFWYRQDPGLGLRLIYFSYDVKMKEKGDIPEGYSVSREKKERFSLILESASTNQTSMYLCASSSPGLGGNTIYFGEGSWLTVV.

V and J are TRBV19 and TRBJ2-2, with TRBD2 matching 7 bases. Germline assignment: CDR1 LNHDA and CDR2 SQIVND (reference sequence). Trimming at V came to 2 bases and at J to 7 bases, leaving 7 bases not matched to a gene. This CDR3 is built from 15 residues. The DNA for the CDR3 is TGTGCCAGTAGTATACAGGGAGGGCGTTTCGGGGAGCTGTTTTTT. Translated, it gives CASSIQGGRFGELFF.

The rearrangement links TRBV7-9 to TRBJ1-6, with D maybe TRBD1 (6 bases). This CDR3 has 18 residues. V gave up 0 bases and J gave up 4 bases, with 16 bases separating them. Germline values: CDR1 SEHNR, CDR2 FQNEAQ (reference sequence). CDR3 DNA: TGTGCCAGCAGCTTAGCGCTGGCAGGGGTGATTTATAATTCACCCCTCCACTTT. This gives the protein CASSLALAGVIYNSPLHF.

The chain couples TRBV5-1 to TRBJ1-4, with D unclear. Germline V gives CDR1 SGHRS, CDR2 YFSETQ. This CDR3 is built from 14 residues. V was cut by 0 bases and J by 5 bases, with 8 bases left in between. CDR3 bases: TGCGCCAGCAGCTTGGGAAGTGCCAATGAAAAACTGTTTTTT. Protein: CASSLGSANEKLFF.

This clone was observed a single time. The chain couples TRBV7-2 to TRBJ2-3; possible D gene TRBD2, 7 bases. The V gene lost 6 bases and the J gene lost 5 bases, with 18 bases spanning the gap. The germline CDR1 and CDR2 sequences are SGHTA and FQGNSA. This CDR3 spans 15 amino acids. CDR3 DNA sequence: TGTGCCAGCAGTCCAGAGGGGGGGGGCGGAGATACGCAGTATTTT. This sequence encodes CASSPEGGGGDTQYF.

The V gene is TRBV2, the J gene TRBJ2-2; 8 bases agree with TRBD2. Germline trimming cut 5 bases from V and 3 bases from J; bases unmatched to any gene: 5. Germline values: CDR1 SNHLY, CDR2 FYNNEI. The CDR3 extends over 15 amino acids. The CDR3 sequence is CASSMAGGHTGELFF. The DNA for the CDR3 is TGTGCCAGCAGTATGGCGGGGGGCCACACCGGGGAGCTGTTTTTT.

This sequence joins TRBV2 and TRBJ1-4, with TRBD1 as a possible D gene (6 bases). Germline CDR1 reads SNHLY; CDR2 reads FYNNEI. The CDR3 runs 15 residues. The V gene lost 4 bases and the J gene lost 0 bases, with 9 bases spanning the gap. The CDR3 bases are TGTGCCAGCAGTGCTCGACAGGCAACTAATGAAAAACTGTTTTTT. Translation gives CASSARQATNEKLFF.

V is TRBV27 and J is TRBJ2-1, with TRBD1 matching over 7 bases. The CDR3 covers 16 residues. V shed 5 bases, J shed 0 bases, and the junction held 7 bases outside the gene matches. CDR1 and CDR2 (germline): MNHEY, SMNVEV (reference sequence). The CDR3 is CASSTDRKSSYNEQFF. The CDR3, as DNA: TGTGCCAGCAGTACGGACAGGAAAAGCTCCTACAATGAGCAGTTCTTC.

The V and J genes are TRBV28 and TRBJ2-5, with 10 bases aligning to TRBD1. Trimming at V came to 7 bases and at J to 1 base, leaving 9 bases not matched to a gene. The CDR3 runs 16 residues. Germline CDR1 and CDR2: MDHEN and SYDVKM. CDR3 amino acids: CASMQAGTGVQETQYF. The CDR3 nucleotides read TGTGCCAGCATGCAGGCCGGGACAGGGGTCCAAGAGACCCAGTACTTC. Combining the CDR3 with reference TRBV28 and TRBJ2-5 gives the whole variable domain DVKVTQSSRYLVKRTGEKVFLECVQDMDHENMFWYRQDPGLGLRLIYFSYDVKMKEKGDIPEGYSVSREKKERFSLILESASTNQTSMYLCASMQAGTGVQETQYFGPGTRLLVL.

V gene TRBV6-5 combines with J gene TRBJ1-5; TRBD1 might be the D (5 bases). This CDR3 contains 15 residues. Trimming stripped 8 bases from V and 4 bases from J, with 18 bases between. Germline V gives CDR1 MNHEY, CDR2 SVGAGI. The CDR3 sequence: CASSRFLGDNQPQHF. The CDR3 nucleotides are TGTGCCAGCTCCCGTTTTTTGGGGGATAATCAGCCCCAGCATTTT.

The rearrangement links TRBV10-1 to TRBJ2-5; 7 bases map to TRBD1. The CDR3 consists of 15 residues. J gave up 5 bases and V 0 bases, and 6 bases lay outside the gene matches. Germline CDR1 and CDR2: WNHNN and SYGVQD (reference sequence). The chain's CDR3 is CASSESRGLGETQYF. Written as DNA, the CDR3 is TGCGCCAGCAGTGAGTCGAGGGGGCTAGGGGAGACCCAGTACTTC.

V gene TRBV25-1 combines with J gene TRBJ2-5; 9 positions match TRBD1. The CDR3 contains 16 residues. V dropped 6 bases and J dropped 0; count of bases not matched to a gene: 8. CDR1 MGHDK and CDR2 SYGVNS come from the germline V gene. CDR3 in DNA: TGTGCCAGCAGACCTTTCGGGACAGGGAACCAAGAGACCCAGTACTTC. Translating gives CASRPFGTGNQETQYF.

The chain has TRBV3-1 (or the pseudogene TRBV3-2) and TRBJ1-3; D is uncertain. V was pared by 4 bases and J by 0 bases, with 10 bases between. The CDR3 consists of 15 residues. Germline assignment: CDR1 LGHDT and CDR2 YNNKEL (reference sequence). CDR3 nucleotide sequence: TGTGCCAGCAGCCCGTCTGGACGCTCTGGAAACACCATATATTTT. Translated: CASSPSGRSGNTIYF.

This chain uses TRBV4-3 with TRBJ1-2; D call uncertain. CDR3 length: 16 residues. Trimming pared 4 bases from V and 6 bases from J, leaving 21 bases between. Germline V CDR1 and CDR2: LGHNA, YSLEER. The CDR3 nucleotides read TGCGCCAGCAGCCGGAGCGTGCCCGTAGGGTTCGATGGCTACACCTTC. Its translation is CASSRSVPVGFDGYTF.

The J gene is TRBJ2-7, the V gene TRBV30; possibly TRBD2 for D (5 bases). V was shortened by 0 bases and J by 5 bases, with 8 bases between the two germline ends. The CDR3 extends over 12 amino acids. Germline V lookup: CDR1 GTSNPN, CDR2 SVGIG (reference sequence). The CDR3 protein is CAWSVTGDEQYF. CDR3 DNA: TGTGCCTGGAGTGTAACCGGGGACGAGCAGTACTTC.

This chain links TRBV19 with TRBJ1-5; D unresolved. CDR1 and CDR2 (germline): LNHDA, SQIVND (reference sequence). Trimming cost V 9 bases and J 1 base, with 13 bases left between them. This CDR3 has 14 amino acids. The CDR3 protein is CASTERQSNQPQHF. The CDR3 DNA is TGTGCCAGCACCGAGAGGCAGAGCAATCAGCCCCAGCATTTT.

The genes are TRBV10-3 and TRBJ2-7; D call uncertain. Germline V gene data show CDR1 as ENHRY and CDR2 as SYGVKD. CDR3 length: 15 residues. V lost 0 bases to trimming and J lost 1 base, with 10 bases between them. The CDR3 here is CAISESMGTSYEQYV. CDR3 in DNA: TGTGCCATCAGTGAGTCGATGGGAACGTCCTACGAGCAGTACGTC.

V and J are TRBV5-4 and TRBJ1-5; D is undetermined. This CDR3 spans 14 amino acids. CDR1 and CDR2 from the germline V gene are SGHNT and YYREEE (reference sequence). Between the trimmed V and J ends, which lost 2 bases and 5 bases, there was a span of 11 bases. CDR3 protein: CASSFFGRDQPQHF. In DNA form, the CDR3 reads TGTGCCAGCAGCTTTTTTGGCCGTGATCAGCCCCAGCATTTT.

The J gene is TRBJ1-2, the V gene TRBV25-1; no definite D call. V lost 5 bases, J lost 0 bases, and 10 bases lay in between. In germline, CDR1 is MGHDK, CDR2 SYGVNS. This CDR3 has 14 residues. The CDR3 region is CASSLAGTNYGYTF. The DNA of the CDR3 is TGTGCCAGCAGTTTGGCAGGAACTAACTATGGCTACACCTTC.

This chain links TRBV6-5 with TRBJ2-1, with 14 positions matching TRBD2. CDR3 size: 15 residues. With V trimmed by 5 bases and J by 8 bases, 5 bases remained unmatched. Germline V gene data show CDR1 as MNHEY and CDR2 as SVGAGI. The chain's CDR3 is CASSKTSGGADEQFF. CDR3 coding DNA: TGTGCCAGCAGTAAGACTAGCGGGGGGGCGGATGAGCAGTTCTTC.

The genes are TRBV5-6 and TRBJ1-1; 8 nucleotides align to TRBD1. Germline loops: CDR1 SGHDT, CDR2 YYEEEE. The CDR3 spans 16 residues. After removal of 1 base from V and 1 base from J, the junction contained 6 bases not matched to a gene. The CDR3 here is CASSLRRTGKNTEAFF. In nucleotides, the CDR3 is TGTGCCAGCAGCTTGCGGAGGACAGGGAAGAACACTGAAGCTTTCTTT. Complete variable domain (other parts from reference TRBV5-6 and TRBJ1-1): DAGVTQSPTHLIKTRGQQVTLRCSPKSGHDTVSWYQQALGQGPQFIFQYYEEEERQRGNFPDRFSGHQFPNYSSELNVNALLLGDSALYLCASSLRRTGKNTEAFFGQGTRLTVV.

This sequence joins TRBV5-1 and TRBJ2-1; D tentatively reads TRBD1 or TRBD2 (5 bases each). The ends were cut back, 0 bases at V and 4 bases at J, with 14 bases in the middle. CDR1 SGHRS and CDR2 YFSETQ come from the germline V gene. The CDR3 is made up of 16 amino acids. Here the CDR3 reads CASSLDTGTRYNEQFF. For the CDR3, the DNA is TGCGCCAGCAGCTTGGACACCGGGACGAGATACAATGAGCAGTTCTTC.

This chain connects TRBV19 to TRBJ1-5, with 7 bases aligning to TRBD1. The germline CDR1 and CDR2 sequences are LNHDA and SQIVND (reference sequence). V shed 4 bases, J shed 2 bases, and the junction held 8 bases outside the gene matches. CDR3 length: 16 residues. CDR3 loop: CASSRASGTGNQPQHF. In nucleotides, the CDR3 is TGTGCCAGTAGTAGGGCATCCGGGACAGGCAATCAGCCCCAGCATTTT.

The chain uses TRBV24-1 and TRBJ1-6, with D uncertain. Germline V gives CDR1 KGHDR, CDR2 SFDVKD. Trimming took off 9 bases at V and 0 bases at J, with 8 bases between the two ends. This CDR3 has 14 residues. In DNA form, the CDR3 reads TGTGCCACCCAAGCGAGCTCCTATAATTCACCCCTCCACTTT. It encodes CATQASSYNSPLHF.

The CDR3 sequence is CASSLAEGVRSPLHF. DNA of the CDR3: TGCGCCAGCAGCTTGGCCGAAGGAGTTCGGTCACCCCTCCACTTT. The chain has TRBV5-1 and TRBJ1-6; no clear D. Germline V gene data show CDR1 as SGHRS and CDR2 as YFSETQ. CDR3 size: 15 residues. V was pared by 0 bases and J by 10 bases, with 14 bases between. Supplemented by reference TRBV5-1 and TRBJ1-6, the full variable domain reads KAGVTQTPRYLIKTRGQQVTLSCSPISGHRSVSWYQQTPGQGLQFLFEYFSETQRNKGNFPGRFSGRQFSNSRSEMNVSTLELGDSALYLCASSLAEGVRSPLHFGNGTRLTVT.

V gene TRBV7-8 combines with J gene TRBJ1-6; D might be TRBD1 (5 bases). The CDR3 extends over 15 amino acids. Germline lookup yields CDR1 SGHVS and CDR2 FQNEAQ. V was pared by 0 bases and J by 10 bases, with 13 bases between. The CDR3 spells CASSLAPGSGSPLHF. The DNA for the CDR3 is TGTGCCAGCAGCTTAGCGCCAGGGTCTGGGTCACCCCTCCACTTT.